This note documents a single T cell receptor beta chain sequence. Its antigen is not known. The CDR3 length is 13 residues. V was shortened by 0 bases and J by 2 bases, with 7 bases between the two germline ends. Per germline, CDR1 GTSNPN and CDR2 SVGIG (reference sequence). These data originate in a study of cytomegalovirus exposure and HLA in healthy donors. Study-level points and caveats: In a later analysis, TCR beta V- and J-gene trimming was associated with a missense DCLRE1C variant.

Researchers ran the PCR with 60 Vbeta and 13 Jbeta primers. The repertoire was sequenced with immunoSEQ multiplex PCR; TCRdb's copy has only in-frame clones and lacks some. The data show some 130,000 clones, roughly 79% seen once. Source material: PBMCs. This sequence was found in a male donor in good health and CMV-seronegative. V gene TRBV30 combines with J gene TRBJ1-2; D not resolved. The CDR3, as DNA: TGTGCCTGGAGTGTATCGAGGAACTATGGCTACACCTTC. It encodes CAWSVSRNYGYTF.